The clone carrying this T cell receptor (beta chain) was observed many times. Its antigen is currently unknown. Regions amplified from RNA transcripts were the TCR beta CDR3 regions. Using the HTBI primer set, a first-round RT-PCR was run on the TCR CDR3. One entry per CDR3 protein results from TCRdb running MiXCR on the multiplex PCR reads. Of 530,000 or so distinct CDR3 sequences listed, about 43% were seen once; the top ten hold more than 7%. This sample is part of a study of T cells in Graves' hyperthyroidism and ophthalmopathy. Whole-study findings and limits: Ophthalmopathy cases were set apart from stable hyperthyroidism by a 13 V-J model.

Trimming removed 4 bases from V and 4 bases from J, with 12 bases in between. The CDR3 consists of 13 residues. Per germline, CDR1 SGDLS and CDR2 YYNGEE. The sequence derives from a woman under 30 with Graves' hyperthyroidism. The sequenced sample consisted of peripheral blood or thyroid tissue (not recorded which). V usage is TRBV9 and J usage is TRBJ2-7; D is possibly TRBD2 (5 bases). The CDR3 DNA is TGTGCCAGCAGCCCCGACTCGGGGTACGAGCAGTACTTC. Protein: CASSPDSGYEQYF.